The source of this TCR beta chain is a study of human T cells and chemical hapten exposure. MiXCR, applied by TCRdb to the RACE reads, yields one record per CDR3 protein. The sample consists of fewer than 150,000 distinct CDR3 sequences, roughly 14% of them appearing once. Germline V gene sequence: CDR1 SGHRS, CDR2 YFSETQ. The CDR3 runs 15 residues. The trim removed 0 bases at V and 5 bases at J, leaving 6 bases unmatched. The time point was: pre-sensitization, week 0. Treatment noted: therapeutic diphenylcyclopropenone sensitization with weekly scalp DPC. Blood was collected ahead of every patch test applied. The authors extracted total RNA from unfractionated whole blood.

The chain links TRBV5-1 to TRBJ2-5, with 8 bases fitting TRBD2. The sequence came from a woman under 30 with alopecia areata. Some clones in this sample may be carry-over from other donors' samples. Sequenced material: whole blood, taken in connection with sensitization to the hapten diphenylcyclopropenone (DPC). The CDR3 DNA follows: TGCGCCAGCAGCTTGGAACCGGGGGGGCTGGAGACCCAGTACTTC. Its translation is CASSLEPGGLETQYF.